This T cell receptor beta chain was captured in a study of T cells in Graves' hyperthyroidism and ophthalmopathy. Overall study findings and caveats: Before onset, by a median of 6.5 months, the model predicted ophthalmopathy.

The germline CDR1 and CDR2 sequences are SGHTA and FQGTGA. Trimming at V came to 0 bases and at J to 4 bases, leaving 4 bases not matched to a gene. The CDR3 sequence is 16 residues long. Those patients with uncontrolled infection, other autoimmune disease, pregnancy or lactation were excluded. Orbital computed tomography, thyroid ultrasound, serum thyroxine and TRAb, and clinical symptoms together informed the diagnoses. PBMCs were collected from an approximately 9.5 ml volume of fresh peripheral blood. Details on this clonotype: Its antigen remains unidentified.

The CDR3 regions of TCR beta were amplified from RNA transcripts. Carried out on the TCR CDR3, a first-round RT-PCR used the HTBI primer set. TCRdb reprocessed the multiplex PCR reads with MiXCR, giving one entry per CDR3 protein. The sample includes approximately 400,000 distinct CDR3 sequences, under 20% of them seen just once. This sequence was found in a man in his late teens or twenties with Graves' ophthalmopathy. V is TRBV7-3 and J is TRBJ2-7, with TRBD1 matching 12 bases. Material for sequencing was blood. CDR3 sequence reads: CASSLTAGQGAYEQYF. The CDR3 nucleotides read TGTGCCAGCAGCTTAACGGCGGGACAGGGGGCTTACGAGCAGTACTTC. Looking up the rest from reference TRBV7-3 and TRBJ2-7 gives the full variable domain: GAGVSQTPSNKVTEKGKYVELRCDPISGHTALYWYRQSLGQGPEFLIYFQGTGAADDSGLPNDRFFAVRPEGSVSTLKIQRTERGDSAVYLCASSLTAGQGAYEQYFGPGTRLTVT.